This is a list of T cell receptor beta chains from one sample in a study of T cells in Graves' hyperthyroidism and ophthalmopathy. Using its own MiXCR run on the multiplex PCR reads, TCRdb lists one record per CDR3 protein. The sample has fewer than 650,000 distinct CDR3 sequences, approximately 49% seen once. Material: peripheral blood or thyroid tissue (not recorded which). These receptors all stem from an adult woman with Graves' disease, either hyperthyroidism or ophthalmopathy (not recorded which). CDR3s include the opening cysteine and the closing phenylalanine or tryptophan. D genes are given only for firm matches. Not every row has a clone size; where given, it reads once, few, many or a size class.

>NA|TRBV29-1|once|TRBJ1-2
CSVEVGTTYYTF
TGCAGCGTTGAAGTGGGGACAACATACTACACCTTC
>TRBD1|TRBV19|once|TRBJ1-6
CASSIPDRRDSPLHF
TGTGCCAGTAGTATCCCGGACAGGAGGGATTCACCCCTCCACTTT
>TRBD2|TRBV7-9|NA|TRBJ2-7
CASSYLGLASISYEQYF
TGTGCCAGCAGTTACTTGGGACTAGCGAGCATCTCCTACGAGCAGTACTTC
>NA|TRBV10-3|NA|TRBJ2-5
CAISEEGLKTQYF
TGTGCCATCAGTGAAGAGGGTCTGAAGACCCAGTACTTC
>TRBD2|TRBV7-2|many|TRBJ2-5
CASSLKSAGGWETQYF
TGTGCCAGCAGCTTAAAATCTGCGGGAGGGTGGGAGACCCAGTACTTC
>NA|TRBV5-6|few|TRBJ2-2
CASSFLARVDTGELFF
TGTGCCAGCAGCTTTCTTGCCAGGGTCGACACCGGGGAGCTGTTTTTT
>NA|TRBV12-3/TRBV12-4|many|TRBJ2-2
CASGSSPTGELFF
TGTGCCAGTGGGTCTAGCCCGACCGGGGAGCTGTTTTTT
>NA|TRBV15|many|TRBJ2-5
CATSRDVGETQYF
TGTGCCACCAGCAGAGATGTTGGGGAGACCCAGTACTTC
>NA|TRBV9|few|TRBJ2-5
CASGGLAEETQYF
TGTGCCAGCGGGGGGCTAGCGGAAGAGACCCAGTACTTC
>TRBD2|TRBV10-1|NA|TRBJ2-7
CASSETSGTSSYEQYF
TGCGCCAGCAGTGAGACTAGCGGGACAAGCTCCTACGAGCAGTACTTC
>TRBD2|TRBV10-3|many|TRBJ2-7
CAISDSGSGRDEQYF
TGTGCCATCAGCGACTCAGGTAGCGGGAGAGACGAGCAGTACTTC
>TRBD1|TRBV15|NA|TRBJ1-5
CATSRTGSDQPQHF
TGTGCCACCAGCAGGACAGGGTCTGATCAGCCCCAGCATTTT
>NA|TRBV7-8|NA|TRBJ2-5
CASSPRSRVQETQYF
TGTGCCAGCAGCCCTAGGTCTAGAGTTCAAGAGACCCAGTACTTC
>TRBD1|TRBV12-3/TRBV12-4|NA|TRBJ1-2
CASSFRQGGAVGYTF
TGTGCCAGCAGTTTTCGACAGGGAGGGGCGGTTGGCTACACCTTC
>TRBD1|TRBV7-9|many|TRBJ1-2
CASSPRGQGVSGYTF
TGTGCCAGCAGCCCCCGTGGACAGGGGGTCTCTGGCTACACCTTC
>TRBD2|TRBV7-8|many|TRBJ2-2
CASSPRQAGAGTGELFF
TGTGCCAGCAGCCCTCGCCAAGCGGGAGCTGGCACCGGGGAGCTGTTTTTT
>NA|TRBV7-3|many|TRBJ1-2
CASSQGRGYGYTF
TGTGCCAGCAGCCAAGGGAGAGGGTATGGCTACACCTTC
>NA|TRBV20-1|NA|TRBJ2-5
CSGEAAQETQYF
TGCAGTGGCGAGGCTGCACAAGAGACCCAGTACTTC
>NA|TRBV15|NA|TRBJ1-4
CATSRANGHGNEKLFF
TGTGCCACCAGCAGAGCTAATGGGCACGGCAATGAAAAACTGTTTTTT
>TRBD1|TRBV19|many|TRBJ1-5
CASNRGSNQPQHF
TGTGCCAGTAACAGGGGAAGCAATCAGCCCCAGCATTTT
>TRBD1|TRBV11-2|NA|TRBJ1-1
CASGQGTEAFF
TGTGCCAGCGGACAGGGCACTGAAGCTTTCTTT
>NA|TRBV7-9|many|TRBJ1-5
CASTKGGNQPQHF
TGTGCCAGCACTAAAGGGGGAAATCAGCCCCAGCATTTT
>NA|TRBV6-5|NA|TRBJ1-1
CASSYGRMNTEAFF
TGTGCCAGCAGTTACGGACGGATGAACACTGAAGCTTTCTTT